This TCR beta chain was found in a study of blood T cell repertoires in COVID-19. Study at large: Samples of COVID-19 (acute and convalescent) were obtained from the United States, Italy and Spain. PBMCs, B-cell-depleted T cells, or T cells were the source of the cDNA or gDNA that made up the material.

The method was immunoSEQ multiplex PCR; TCRdb's version includes in-frame clones alone and lacks a portion of them. The repertoire holds 300,000 to 400,000 clones, 85% to 90% seen once, with more than 0.85% in the top ten. The CDR3 runs 14 residues. Germline V CDR1 and CDR2: KGHSH, LQKENI. V lost 2 bases, J lost 5 bases, and 13 bases lay in between. The chain recombines TRBV18 with TRBJ2-7; no definite D call. This receptor was identified in a young woman with acute COVID-19. The sequencing input was PBMCs or T cells enriched from blood (not recorded which). The DNA of the CDR3 is TGTGCCAGCTCACCAAGCGTTACTCTTCACGAGCAGTACTTC. Translation: CASSPSVTLHEQYF.